The clone carrying this T cell receptor beta chain came up many times. A second PCR, run for roughly 7 to 11 cycles, used a sample-barcoded 5' primer plus a J-beta primer mix. TCRdb reprocessed the 5' RACE reads via MiXCR and lists one record per CDR3 protein. The sample has some 750,000 distinct CDR3 sequences; 20% to 25% are singletons. Looked up from germline, CDR1 is SGHTA and CDR2 is FQGNSA. This CDR3 contains 17 residues. V lost 2 bases and J lost 2; bases outside the gene matches: 6. This record comes from a study of blood T cells in healthy people across ages. The specimen sequenced was blood. This chain links TRBV7-2 with TRBJ1-4; 9 bases agree with TRBD1. The TCR sequence derives from a man between 70 and 80 years old in good health. CDR3 sequence: CASSLTGTGYTNEKLFF. The CDR3 region has the DNA TGTGCCAGCAGCTTAACCGGGACAGGGTACACTAATGAAAAACTGTTTTTT.